The 11 T cell receptor beta chains presented below share a single source sample, sequenced in a study of type 1 and type 2 diabetes patients. The PCR template was genomic DNA. A primer set of 30 forward and 13 reverse primers amplified the CDR3. MiXCR was run by TCRdb on the multiplex PCR reads, yielding one entry per CDR3 protein. The table includes around 300,000 distinct CDR3 sequences, approximately 50% detected once. The specimen sequenced was peripheral blood mononuclear cells (PBMCs). These receptors all stem from a man aged 18 to 30 with type 2 diabetes.

This clonotype came up a few times. The rearrangement uses TRBV19 and TRBJ2-3; maybe TRBD1 (5 bases). V lost 3 bases to trimming and J lost 3 bases, with 10 bases between them. Germline loops: CDR1 LNHDA, CDR2 SQIVND (reference sequence). The length of the CDR3 is 14 residues. This chain's CDR3 is CASSIQGSTDTQYF. As DNA, the CDR3 is TGTGCCAGTAGTATCCAGGGAAGTACAGATACGCAGTATTTT.

This sequence joins TRBV20-1 and TRBJ2-5; 7 bases map to TRBD1. CDR1 and CDR2 (germline): DFQATT, SNEGSKA (reference sequence). This CDR3 is built from 12 residues. V was pared by 6 bases and J by 5 bases, with 6 bases of the junction left unmatched. The CDR3 protein is CSADTGVETQYF. The CDR3 DNA sequence: TGCAGTGCCGATACAGGGGTGGAGACCCAGTACTTC.

The chain employs TRBV30 and TRBJ2-7, with 11 bases matching TRBD1. Germline values: CDR1 GTSNPN, CDR2 SVGIG (reference sequence). The CDR3 is 14 residues long. V trimming: 0 bases; J trimming: 5 bases; junction bases outside the gene matches: 3. The CDR3 loop reads CAWSVGGQGDEQYF. CDR3 DNA sequence: TGTGCCTGGAGTGTTGGGGGACAGGGGGACGAGCAGTACTTC.

V is TRBV11-1 and J is TRBJ1-1; the D gene is possibly TRBD1 (5 bases). The CDR3 has 13 residues. Germline V lookup: CDR1 SGHAT, CDR2 FQDESV (reference sequence). The V end was cut by 6 bases, the J end by 7 bases, with 15 bases between. CDR3 sequence: CASSAAGNGEAFF. DNA of the CDR3: TGTGCCAGCAGTGCAGCAGGGAACGGTGAAGCTTTCTTT.

This clonotype occurred many times. The chain employs TRBV2 and TRBJ2-1; D gene uncertain. Per the germline V gene, CDR1 is SNHLY and CDR2 is FYNNEI. Trimming removed 6 bases at V and 7 bases at J, with 10 bases between. The CDR3 totals 12 residues. The CDR3: CASSLTRNEQFF. For the CDR3, the DNA is TGTGCCAGCAGCCTAACAAGAAATGAGCAGTTCTTC.

Ten or more counts support this clonotype. This chain's CDR3 is CASSLTASDNSPLHF. CDR3 sequence (DNA): TGTGCCAGCAGCTTGACGGCCAGTGACAATTCACCCCTCCACTTT. The chain uses TRBV7-2 and TRBJ1-6; D is undetermined. The CDR3 runs to 15 residues. Germline V lookup: CDR1 SGHTA, CDR2 FQGNSA. The V end was cut by 3 bases, the J end by 7 bases, with 13 bases between.

This clonotype has more than one count but fewer than ten. The genes are TRBV20-1 and TRBJ1-2; no firm D call. Trimming cost V 4 bases and J 2 bases, with 11 bases left between them. Per germline, CDR1 DFQATT and CDR2 SNEGSKA (reference sequence). CDR3 size: 13 residues. The CDR3 nucleotides read TGCAGTGCTAATTACGGGCCGAACTATGGCTACACCTTC. It is translated as CSANYGPNYGYTF.

This clonotype was found a few times. The chain carries TRBV11-2 and TRBJ2-7; 8 bases line up with TRBD2. CDR3 length equals 14 residues. The germline V gene has CDR1 SGHAT and CDR2 FQNNGV. J lost 2 bases, V lost 3 bases, and 3 bases had no gene match. The DNA for the CDR3 is TGTGCCAGCAGCTTGGCTAGCGGGCCCTACGAGCAGTACTTC. It yields the protein CASSLASGPYEQYF.

Remarks on this clonotype: This may be a read error, as it is one base from a much larger clone. The genes are TRBV2 and TRBJ2-7; 7 bases agree with TRBD2. This CDR3 is 13 amino acids long. Germline CDR1 and CDR2: SNHLY and FYNNEI. CDR3 nucleotide sequence: TGTGCCAGCGAAGGCACTGGGGACTACGAGCGGTACTTC. Protein: CASEGTGDYERYF.

The rearrangement links TRBV19 to TRBJ1-5, with D uncertain. In germline, CDR1 is LNHDA, CDR2 SQIVND (reference sequence). V lost 3 bases and J lost 5, with 8 bases in between. This CDR3 region has 13 residues. CDR3 sequence reads: CASSMDRDQPQHF. The CDR3, as DNA: TGTGCCAGTAGTATGGATAGAGATCAGCCCCAGCATTTT. The full variable domain, with the rest looked up from reference TRBV19 and TRBJ1-5, is DGGITQSPKYLFRKEGQNVTLSCEQNLNHDAMYWYRQDPGQGLRLIYYSQIVNDFQKGDIAEGYSVSREKKESFPLTVTSAQKNPTAFYLCASSMDRDQPQHFGDGTRLSIL.

This clonotype was found a few times. The rearrangement joins TRBV2 to TRBJ2-6; D is unclear. In germline, CDR1 is SNHLY, CDR2 FYNNEI. The CDR3 totals 14 residues. Trimming took 6 bases from V and 0 from J, leaving 6 bases between them. The CDR3 DNA follows: TGTGCCAGCAGCGTAAACTCTGGGGCCAACGTCCTGACTTTC. It yields the protein CASSVNSGANVLTF.